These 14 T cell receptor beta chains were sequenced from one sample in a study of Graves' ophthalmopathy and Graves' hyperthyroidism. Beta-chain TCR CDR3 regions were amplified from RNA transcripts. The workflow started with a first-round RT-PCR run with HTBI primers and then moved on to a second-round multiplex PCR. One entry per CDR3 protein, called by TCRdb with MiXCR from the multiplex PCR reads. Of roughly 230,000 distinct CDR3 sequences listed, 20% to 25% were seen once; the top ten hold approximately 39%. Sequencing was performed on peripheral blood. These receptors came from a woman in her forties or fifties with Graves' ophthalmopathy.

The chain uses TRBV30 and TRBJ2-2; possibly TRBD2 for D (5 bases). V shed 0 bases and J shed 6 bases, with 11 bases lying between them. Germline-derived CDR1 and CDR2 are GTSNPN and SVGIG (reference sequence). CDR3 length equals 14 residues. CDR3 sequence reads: CAWSVRVLAGELFF. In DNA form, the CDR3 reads TGTGCCTGGAGTGTGCGGGTTCTGGCCGGGGAGCTGTTTTTT.

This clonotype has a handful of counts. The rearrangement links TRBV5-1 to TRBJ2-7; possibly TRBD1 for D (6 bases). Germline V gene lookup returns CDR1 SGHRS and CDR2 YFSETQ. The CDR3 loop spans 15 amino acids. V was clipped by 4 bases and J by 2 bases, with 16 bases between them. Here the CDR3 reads CASSPGHTTAYEQYF. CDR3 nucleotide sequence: TGCGCCAGCAGCCCGGGACATACCACGGCCTACGAGCAGTACTTC.

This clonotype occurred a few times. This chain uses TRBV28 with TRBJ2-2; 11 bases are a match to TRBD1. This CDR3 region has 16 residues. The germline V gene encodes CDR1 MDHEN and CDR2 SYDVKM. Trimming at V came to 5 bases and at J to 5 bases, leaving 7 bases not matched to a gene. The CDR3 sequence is CASSPGTGGRTGELFF. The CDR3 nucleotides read TGTGCCAGCAGTCCTGGGACAGGGGGTAGAACCGGGGAGCTGTTTTTT. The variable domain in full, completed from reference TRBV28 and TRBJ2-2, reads DVKVTQSSRYLVKRTGEKVFLECVQDMDHENMFWYRQDPGLGLRLIYFSYDVKMKEKGDIPEGYSVSREKKERFSLILESASTNQTSMYLCASSPGTGGRTGELFFGEGSRLTVL.

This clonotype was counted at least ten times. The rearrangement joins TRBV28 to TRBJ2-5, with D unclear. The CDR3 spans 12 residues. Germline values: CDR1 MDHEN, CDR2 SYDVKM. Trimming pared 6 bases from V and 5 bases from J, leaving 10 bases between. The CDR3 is CASSSVVETQYF. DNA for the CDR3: TGTGCCAGCAGCTCCGTCGTCGAGACCCAGTACTTC.

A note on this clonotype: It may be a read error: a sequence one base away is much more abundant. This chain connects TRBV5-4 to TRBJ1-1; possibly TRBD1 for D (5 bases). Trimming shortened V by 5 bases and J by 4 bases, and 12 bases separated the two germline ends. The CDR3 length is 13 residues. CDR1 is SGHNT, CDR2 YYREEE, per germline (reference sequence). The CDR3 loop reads CASRTTGGTEAFF. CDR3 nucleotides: TGTGCCAGCAGAACTACAGGAGGCACTGAAGCTTTCTTT.

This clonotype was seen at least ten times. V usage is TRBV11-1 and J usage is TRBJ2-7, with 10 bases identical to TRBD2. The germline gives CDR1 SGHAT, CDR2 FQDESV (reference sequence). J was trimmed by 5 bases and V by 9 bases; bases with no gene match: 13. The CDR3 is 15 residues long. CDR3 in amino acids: CASVRASGSGDEQYF. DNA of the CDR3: TGTGCCAGTGTTCGGGCTAGCGGGAGTGGAGACGAGCAGTACTTC. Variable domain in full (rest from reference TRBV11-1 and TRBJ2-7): EAEVAQSPRYKITEKSQAVAFWCDPISGHATLYWYRQILGQGPELLVQFQDESVVDDSQLPKDRFSAERLKGVDSTLKIQPAELGDSAMYLCASVRASGSGDEQYFGPGTRLTVT.

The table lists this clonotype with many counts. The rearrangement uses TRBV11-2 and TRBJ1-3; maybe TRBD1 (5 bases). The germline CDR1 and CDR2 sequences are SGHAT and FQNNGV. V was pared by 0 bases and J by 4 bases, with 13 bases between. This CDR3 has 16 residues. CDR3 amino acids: CASSLDLPGRGNTIYF. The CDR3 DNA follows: TGTGCCAGCAGCTTAGATCTTCCAGGGAGGGGAAACACCATATATTTT.

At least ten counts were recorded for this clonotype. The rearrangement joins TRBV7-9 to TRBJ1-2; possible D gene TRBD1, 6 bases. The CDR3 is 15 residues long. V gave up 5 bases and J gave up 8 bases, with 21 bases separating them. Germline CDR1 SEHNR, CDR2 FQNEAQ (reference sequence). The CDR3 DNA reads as TGTGCCAGCAGCGTCTCGGGGGCCTACTCGGGAGGCTACACCTTC. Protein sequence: CASSVSGAYSGGYTF.

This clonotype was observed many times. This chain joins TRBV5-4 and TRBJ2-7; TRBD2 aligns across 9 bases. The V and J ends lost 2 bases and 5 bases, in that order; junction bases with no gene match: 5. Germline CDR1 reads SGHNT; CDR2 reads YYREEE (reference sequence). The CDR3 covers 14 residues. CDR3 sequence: CASSFSGSGHEQYF. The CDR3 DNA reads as TGTGCCAGCAGCTTTAGCGGGAGTGGCCACGAGCAGTACTTC.

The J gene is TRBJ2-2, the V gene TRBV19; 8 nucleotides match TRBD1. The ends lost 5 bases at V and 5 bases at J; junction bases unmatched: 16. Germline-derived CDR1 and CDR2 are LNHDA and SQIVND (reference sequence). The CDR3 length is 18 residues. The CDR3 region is CASSSGQGPTKWTGELFF. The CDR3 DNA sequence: TGTGCCAGTAGTTCCGGACAGGGCCCCACGAAATGGACCGGGGAGCTGTTTTTT.

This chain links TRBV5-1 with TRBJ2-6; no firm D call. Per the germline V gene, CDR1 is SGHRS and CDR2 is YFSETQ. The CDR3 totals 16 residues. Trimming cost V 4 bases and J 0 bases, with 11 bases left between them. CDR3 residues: CASSLGDYSGANVLTF. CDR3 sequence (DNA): TGCGCCAGCAGCCTCGGAGATTACTCTGGGGCCAACGTCCTGACTTTC.

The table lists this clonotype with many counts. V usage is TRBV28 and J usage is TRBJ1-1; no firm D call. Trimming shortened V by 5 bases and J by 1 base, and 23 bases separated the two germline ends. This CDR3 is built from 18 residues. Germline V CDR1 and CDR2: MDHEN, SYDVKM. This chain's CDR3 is CASSDPWGFGRPNTEAFF. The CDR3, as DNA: TGTGCCAGCAGTGATCCGTGGGGTTTTGGGCGCCCGAACACTGAAGCTTTCTTT.

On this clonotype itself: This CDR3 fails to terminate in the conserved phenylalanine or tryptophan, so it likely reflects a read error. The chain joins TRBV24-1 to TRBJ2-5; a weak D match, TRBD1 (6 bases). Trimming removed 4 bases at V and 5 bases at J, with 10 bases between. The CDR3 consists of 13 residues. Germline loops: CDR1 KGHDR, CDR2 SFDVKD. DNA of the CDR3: TGTGCCACCAGTGAGGGACATACTGAGACCCAGTACTCC. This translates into CATSEGHTETQYS.

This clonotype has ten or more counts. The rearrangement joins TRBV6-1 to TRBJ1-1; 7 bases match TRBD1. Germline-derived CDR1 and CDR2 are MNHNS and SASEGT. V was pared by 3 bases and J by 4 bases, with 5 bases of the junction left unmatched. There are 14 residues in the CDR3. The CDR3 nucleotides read TGTGCCAGCAGTGACGTACAGGGGAGCACTGAAGCTTTCTTT. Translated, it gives CASSDVQGSTEAFF.